Listed here is a single T cell receptor beta chain. What antigen it recognizes has not been identified. No per-base quality is available; no much larger clone lies one base away. One collaborating source in Seattle enrolled patients while the patients were actively infected and followed the patients over time throughout the course of disease. The collaborating institutions used their own protocols to collect whole blood in K2EDTA tubes. Collaborator samples were shipped for TCRbeta analysis as frozen whole blood, isolated PBMCs, or DNA extracted from either sample type. This sample stems from a study of blood T cell repertoires in COVID-19 (dated by TCRdb to the early 2020s). General notes on the study: The collaborator samples originated in the United States, Italy and Spain and spanned the acute and convalescent phases of COVID-19. Sample metadata almost always included a de-identified subject ID, COVID-19 status, age in years and sex. Where HLA class I and class II types were available, the types were taken from metadata supplied by the sample provider, not from assay-based typing. Samples were obtained from the ongoing ImmuneRACE study (first 160 participants) and from over 1,000 subjects provided by 6 global collaborators. The repertoires were released in a freely available public database intended as a resource for research on the immune response to SARS-CoV-2. The material from the prospective study consisted of cDNA or gDNA derived from T cells, B-cell-depleted T cells, or PBMCs. The dataset comprised deeply sampled blood TCRbeta repertoires from subjects exposed to, actively infected with, or recovered from COVID-19.

Results and caveats for the whole study, not just this receptor: Clinical and demographic metadata were provided uncurated, with the amount varying by source and participant.

For CDR1 and CDR2, the germline V gene lists SGHAT and FQNNGV. There are 13 amino acids in the CDR3, from cysteine to phenylalanine inclusive. The retained sequence is limited to the CDR3, 39 bases, with the frame set at the first base. Clipping removes 4 bases from V and 3 bases from J, with 1 as the unmatched junction base count. The immunoSEQ Assay, a bias-controlled multiplex PCR, was used to amplify TCRbeta CDR3 regions from genomic DNA. The original pipeline was this. The number of nucleated cells in each sample was estimated by amplification of reference gene primers within the assay. Sequence reads were collapsed and filtered to measure the absolute abundance of every unique TCRbeta CDR3 rearrangement. For each sample, productive Simpson clonality was calculated as the square root of Simpson's diversity index across productive rearrangements. TCRdb obtained this table from immuneACCESS and retained in-frame rearrangements with V and J assigned. These tables miss some clones; where compared with another copy, unresolved V genes account for less than half of the shortfall, and the remainder is unexplained. The DNA was the basis for D and trimming; V, J and clone size are from that table. The table for this sample lists 80,000 or so clones; roughly 85% of them were counted only once. The ten largest clones add up to roughly 9.8% of the sample.

This sequence uses TRBV11-2 and TRBJ1-2; 8 central nucleotides agree with TRBD1. The receptor comes from a man aged 55 to 70 with COVID-19, enrolled during active disease. Material: peripheral blood. For the CDR3, the sequence is CASSWTGYYGYTF. The nucleotide sequence reads as follows: TGTGCCAGCAGCTGGACAGGGTACTATGGCTACACCTTC.